This T cell receptor beta chain was profiled in a study of regulatory T cells in long-lasting Graves disease. Arm-PCR of CDR3 regions with iRepertoire HTBI primers generated TCR beta libraries. From the multiplex PCR reads, TCRdb called clonotypes with MiXCR, one entry per CDR3 protein. The data show 300,000 to 400,000 distinct CDR3 sequences, over 15% seen once. A remark on this clonotype: A much larger clone differs by one base, so this may be a read error.

The time point here: newly diagnosed GD, antithyroid drugs for less than 3 months. RNA extracted from PBMCs served as the sequencing template. These sequences were also reported in another study, on T cells in Graves' hyperthyroidism and ophthalmopathy.

The specimen was peripheral blood mononuclear cells (PBMCs), collected at new diagnosis, from a patient treated with antithyroid drugs. The receptor was derived from a man aged 35 to 55 with Graves disease.

The chain's CDR3 is CASSSDRGTEGRSYEQYF. The CDR3 coding sequence is TGCGCCAGCAGCTCGGACAGGGGAACCGAGGGAAGGTCCTACGAGCAGTACTTC. The J gene is TRBJ2-7, the V gene TRBV5-1; 9 nucleotides align to TRBD1. This CDR3 is built from 18 residues. Germline loops: CDR1 SGHRS, CDR2 YFSETQ. V dropped 3 bases and J dropped 1; count of bases not matched to a gene: 14.